Below, 20 T cell receptor beta chains from the same sample are listed, as sequenced in a study of CD8 T cells in ankylosing spondylitis. Using its own MiXCR run on the 5' RACE reads, TCRdb lists one record per CDR3 protein. Among 700,000 to 850,000 distinct CDR3 sequences listed, about an eighth were seen once. The antigens of these receptors remain unknown. Overall study results and limits: Ankylosing spondylitis blood appeared to carry a characteristic TCR beta motif of roughly 8 highly homologous variants.

Sequencing used blood, either unsorted or a sorted T cell fraction (not recorded which). Receptors were obtained from a male donor with ankylosing spondylitis.

This chain uses TRBV28 with TRBJ1-3, with D perhaps matching TRBD1 (5 bases). CDR3 length equals 18 residues. Trimming shortened V by 4 bases and J by 2 bases, and 21 bases separated the two germline ends. Germline CDR1 is MDHEN and CDR2 is SYDVKM. CDR3 DNA sequence: TGTGCCAGCAGTTCCCTCAGGGAGGCATCTCGGACTGGAAACACCATATATTTT. Translating it yields CASSSLREASRTGNTIYF.

This clonotype occurred many times. The rearrangement uses TRBV5-1 and TRBJ2-1; weak D call: TRBD1 (5 bases). The germline V and J ends were trimmed by 1 base and 7 bases, with 9 bases remaining between them. CDR3 length: 13 residues. Germline CDR1 is SGHRS and CDR2 is YFSETQ. In DNA, the CDR3 is TGCGCCAGCAGCTTGCAGGGAAGGAATGAGCAGTTCTTC. Amino acids: CASSLQGRNEQFF.

This clonotype was seen a handful of times. The chain joins TRBV20-1 to TRBJ2-2, with TRBD2 matching 13 bases. The CDR3 extends over 14 amino acids. Germline V gives CDR1 DFQATT, CDR2 SNEGSKA (reference sequence). With 3 bases clipped from V and 5 bases from J, the junction kept 0 bases outside the gene matches. CDR3 region: CSARTSGGTGELFF. In nucleotides, the CDR3 is TGCAGTGCTAGGACTAGCGGGGGGACCGGGGAGCTGTTTTTT.

This clonotype was seen more than once but under ten times. The J gene is TRBJ1-1, the V gene TRBV12-3 or TRBV12-4; D might be TRBD1 (6 bases). Trimming removed 7 bases at V and 2 bases at J, with 14 bases between. The CDR3 length is 14 residues. The DNA of the CDR3 is TGTGCCAGCAAGGGGGGGCACCTTAACACTGAAGCTTTCTTT. Its translation: CASKGGHLNTEAFF.

This clonotype was seen a handful of times. The chain has TRBV14 and TRBJ2-1, with D unresolved. From germline, CDR1 is SGHDN and CDR2 FVKESK. Trimming took 1 base from V and 7 from J, leaving 8 bases between them. The CDR3 covers 13 residues. CDR3 in DNA: TGTGCCAGCAGCCAAGGGGTAAGGAATGAGCAGTTCTTC. Protein sequence: CASSQGVRNEQFF.

This clonotype was counted between two and nine times. The V and J genes are TRBV5-1 and TRBJ2-1, with D possibly being TRBD1 (6 bases). Germline V gene lookup returns CDR1 SGHRS and CDR2 YFSETQ. The CDR3 loop spans 13 amino acids. V was trimmed by 4 bases and J by 7 bases, leaving 12 bases between them. CDR3 DNA: TGCGCCAGCAGCATCTTAGGGGGAAATGAGCAGTTCTTC. It yields the protein CASSILGGNEQFF.

This clonotype was seen many times. The chain has TRBV4-2 and TRBJ1-1, with 10 bases fitting TRBD1. From germline, CDR1 is LGHNA and CDR2 YNFKEQ. The CDR3 sequence is 16 residues long. Unmatched junction bases numbered 5, after V lost 3 bases and J lost 1 base. Written as DNA, the CDR3 is TGTGCCAGCAGCCATTCCGGGACAGGGGAGAACACTGAAGCTTTCTTT. It yields the protein CASSHSGTGENTEAFF.

This chain joins TRBV24-1 and TRBJ2-5; perhaps TRBD1 as D (6 bases). CDR1 KGHDR and CDR2 SFDVKD come from the germline V gene. This CDR3 has 15 amino acids. The ends were cut back, 3 bases at V and 0 bases at J, with 10 bases in the middle. This CDR3 is CATSDVDRYQETQYF. CDR3 nucleotide sequence: TGTGCCACCAGTGATGTCGACAGGTACCAAGAGACCCAGTACTTC.

There are a few counts of this clonotype. This chain connects TRBV5-6 to TRBJ2-1, with D maybe TRBD1 (6 bases). CDR3 length: 13 amino acids. Between the trimmed V and J ends, which lost 1 base and 9 bases, there was a span of 11 bases. CDR1 is SGHDT, CDR2 YYEEEE, per germline. CDR3 in DNA: TGTGCCAGCAGCTTGAGGGACAATCGTGAGCAGTTCTTC. Translating gives CASSLRDNREQFF.

This clonotype was detected a few times. The J gene is TRBJ2-3, the V gene TRBV12-3 or TRBV12-4; possible D gene TRBD2, 6 bases. V lost 6 bases, J lost 0 bases, and 13 bases lay in between. CDR3 length: 15 residues. CDR3 amino acids: CASREGSESTDTQYF. CDR3 DNA: TGTGCCAGCAGGGAGGGTTCAGAGAGCACAGATACGCAGTATTTT.

This clonotype was counted only a few times. The rearrangement uses TRBV6-6 and TRBJ2-7, with a possible D match to TRBD2 (5 bases). CDR3 length: 12 amino acids. The germline V gene has CDR1 MNHNY and CDR2 SVGAGI (reference sequence). Trimming stripped 7 bases from V and 3 bases from J, with 10 bases between. CDR3 amino acids: CASKVGSYEQYF. The CDR3 coding sequence is TGTGCCAGCAAGGTAGGGAGCTACGAGCAGTACTTC.

This clonotype appeared a few times. The V call is TRBV7-3, the J call TRBJ2-1, with 7 bases that match TRBD1. Germline trimming cut 4 bases from V and 2 bases from J; bases unmatched to any gene: 8. Per germline, CDR1 SGHTA and CDR2 FQGTGA. The CDR3 is made up of 16 amino acids. The CDR3 protein is CASSSDRDSPYNEQFF. The CDR3 DNA sequence: TGTGCCAGCAGCTCAGACCGGGACAGCCCCTACAATGAGCAGTTCTTC.

This clonotype was observed a handful of times. The chain carries TRBV7-2 and TRBJ1-1; D is uncertain. The V end was cut by 1 base, the J end by 4 bases, with 16 bases between. The CDR3 runs 16 residues. CDR1 is SGHTA and CDR2 is FQGNSA in the germline V gene. This CDR3 reads CASSLVTGYPSTEAFF. CDR3 nucleotide sequence: TGTGCCAGCAGCTTAGTTACGGGATACCCTTCCACTGAAGCTTTCTTT.

About this clonotype: At one boundary the junction diverges from the germline segment, which might be a read error. The chain links TRBV7-7 to TRBJ2-2; 7 bases agree with TRBD2. This CDR3 region has 15 residues. From germline, CDR1 is SSHAT and CDR2 FNYEAQ (reference sequence). CDR3 region: CASSLAPSGTGELFF. The CDR3 region has the DNA TGTGCTAGCAGCTTAGCGCCTAGCGGCACCGGGGAGCTGTTTTTT.

The gene calls are TRBV7-3 and TRBJ2-1; 10 bases align to TRBD2. The ends lost 5 bases at V and 2 bases at J; junction bases unmatched: 9. The CDR3 totals 17 residues. From germline, CDR1 is SGHTA and CDR2 FQGTGA. The CDR3 sequence: CASSPSIAGGTYNEQFF. CDR3 sequence (DNA): TGTGCCAGCAGCCCCTCCATAGCGGGGGGTACCTACAATGAGCAGTTCTTC.

This chain links TRBV7-2 with TRBJ2-1, with a possible D match to TRBD2 (6 bases). Germline lookup yields CDR1 SGHTA and CDR2 FQGNSA. V shed 5 bases and J shed 3 bases, with 14 bases lying between them. The CDR3 contains 15 residues. CDR3 bases: TGTGCCAGCAGCAAGAGTAGGGGAGGCTACAATGAGCAGTTCTTC. Translation gives CASSKSRGGYNEQFF.

The V call is TRBV7-2, the J call TRBJ2-5, with 7 bases aligning to TRBD2. CDR1 and CDR2 from the germline V gene are SGHTA and FQGNSA. The V and J ends lost 7 bases and 5 bases, in that order; junction bases with no gene match: 10. CDR3 length equals 14 residues. As DNA, the CDR3 is TGTGCCAGCAAACAACTGGGGGGGGTGGAGACCCAGTACTTC. This translates into CASKQLGGVETQYF.

This clonotype was seen only a few times. V and J are TRBV20-1 and TRBJ2-7, with TRBD2 identical over 9 bases. Germline V gives CDR1 DFQATT, CDR2 SNEGSKA (reference sequence). This CDR3 spans 15 amino acids. V trimming: 3 bases; J trimming: 4 bases; junction bases outside the gene matches: 10. The CDR3, as DNA: TGCAGTGCTAGTGGCGGGGGGGCTGCACGTTACGAGCAGTACTTC. This translates into CSASGGGAARYEQYF.

This clonotype was seen ten or more times. V usage is TRBV20-1 and J usage is TRBJ1-2, with 7 bases that match TRBD1. This CDR3 is built from 13 residues. After removal of 6 bases from V and 6 bases from J, the junction contained 10 bases not matched to a gene. The germline V gene has CDR1 DFQATT and CDR2 SNEGSKA (reference sequence). The CDR3 reads CSARIEGADGYTF. CDR3 DNA sequence: TGCAGTGCCCGCATTGAGGGGGCGGATGGCTACACCTTC.

This clonotype turned up a few times. The chain links TRBV4-3 to TRBJ2-3; weak D call: TRBD1 (5 bases). The CDR3 totals 14 residues. From germline, CDR1 is LGHNA and CDR2 YSLEER. With 0 bases removed from V and 5 bases from J, the gap between germline ends came to 9 bases. The CDR3 loop reads CASSQEFRVDTQYF. CDR3 coding DNA: TGCGCCAGCAGCCAAGAATTCAGGGTAGATACGCAGTATTTT.